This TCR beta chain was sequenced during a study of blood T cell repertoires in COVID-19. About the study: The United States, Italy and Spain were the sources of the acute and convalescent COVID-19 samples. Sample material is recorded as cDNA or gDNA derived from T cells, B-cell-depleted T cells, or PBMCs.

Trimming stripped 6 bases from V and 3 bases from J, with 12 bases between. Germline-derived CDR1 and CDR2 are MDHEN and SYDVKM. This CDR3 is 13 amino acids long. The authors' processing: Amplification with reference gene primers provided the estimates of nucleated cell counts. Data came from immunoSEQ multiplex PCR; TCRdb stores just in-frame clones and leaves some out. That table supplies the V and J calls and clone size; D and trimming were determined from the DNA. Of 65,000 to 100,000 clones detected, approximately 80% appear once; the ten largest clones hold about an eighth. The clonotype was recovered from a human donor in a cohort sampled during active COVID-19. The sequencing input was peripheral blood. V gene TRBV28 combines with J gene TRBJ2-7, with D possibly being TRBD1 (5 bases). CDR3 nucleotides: TGTGCCAGCAGAGCCCCAGGGCTCTACGAGCAGTACTTC. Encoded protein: CASRAPGLYEQYF.